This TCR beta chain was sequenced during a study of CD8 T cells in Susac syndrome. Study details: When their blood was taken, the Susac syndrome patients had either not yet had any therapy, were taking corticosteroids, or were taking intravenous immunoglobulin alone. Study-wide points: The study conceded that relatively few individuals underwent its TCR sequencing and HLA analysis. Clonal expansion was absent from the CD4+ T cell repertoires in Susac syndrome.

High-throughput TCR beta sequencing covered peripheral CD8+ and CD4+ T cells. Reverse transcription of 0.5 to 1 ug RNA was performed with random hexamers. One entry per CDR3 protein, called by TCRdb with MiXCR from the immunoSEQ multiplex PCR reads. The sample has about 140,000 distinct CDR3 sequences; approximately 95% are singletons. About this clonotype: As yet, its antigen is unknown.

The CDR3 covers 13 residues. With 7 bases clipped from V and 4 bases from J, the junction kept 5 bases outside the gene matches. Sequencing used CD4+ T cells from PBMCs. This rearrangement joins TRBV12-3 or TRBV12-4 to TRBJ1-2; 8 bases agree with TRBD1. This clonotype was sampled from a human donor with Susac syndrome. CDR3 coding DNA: TGTGCCAGCACTCTCGGACAGGGCTATGGCTACACCTTC. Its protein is CASTLGQGYGYTF.